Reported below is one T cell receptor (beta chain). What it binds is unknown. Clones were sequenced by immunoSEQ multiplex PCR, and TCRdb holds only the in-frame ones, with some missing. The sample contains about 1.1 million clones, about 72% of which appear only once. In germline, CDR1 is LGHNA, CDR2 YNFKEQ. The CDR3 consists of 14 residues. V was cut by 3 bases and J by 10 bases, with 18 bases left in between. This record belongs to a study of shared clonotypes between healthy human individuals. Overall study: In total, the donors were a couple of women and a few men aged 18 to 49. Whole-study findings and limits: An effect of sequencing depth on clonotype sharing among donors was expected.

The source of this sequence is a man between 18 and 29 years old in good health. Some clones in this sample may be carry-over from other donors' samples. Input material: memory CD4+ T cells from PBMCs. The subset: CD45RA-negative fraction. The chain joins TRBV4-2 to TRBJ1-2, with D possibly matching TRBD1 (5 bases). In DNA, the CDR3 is TGTGCCAGCAGCCAGTACGGGGGGACCCTTGTCTACACCTTC. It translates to CASSQYGGTLVYTF.